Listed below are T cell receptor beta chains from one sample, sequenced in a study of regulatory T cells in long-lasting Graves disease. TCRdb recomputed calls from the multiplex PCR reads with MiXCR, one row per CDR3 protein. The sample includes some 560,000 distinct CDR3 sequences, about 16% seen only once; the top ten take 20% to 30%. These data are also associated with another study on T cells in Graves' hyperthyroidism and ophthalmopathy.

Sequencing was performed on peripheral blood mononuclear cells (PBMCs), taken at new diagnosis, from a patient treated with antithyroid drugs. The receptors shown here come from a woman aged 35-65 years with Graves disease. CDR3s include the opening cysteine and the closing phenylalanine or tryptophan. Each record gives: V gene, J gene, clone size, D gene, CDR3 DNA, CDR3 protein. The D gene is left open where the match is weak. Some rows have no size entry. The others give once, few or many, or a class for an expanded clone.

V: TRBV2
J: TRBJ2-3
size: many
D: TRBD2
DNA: TGTGCCAGCAGTGAAGGGCTAGCGGACACAGATACGCAGTATTTT
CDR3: CASSEGLADTDTQYF

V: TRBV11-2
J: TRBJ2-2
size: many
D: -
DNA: TGTGCCAGCAGCTTAGAGGCGAACACCGGGGAGCTGTTTTTT
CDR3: CASSLEANTGELFF

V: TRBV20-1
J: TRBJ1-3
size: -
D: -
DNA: TGCAGTGCTAAGGTGGGGGACACCATATATTTT
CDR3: CSAKVGDTIYF

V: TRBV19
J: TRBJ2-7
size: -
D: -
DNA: TGTGCCAGTGGAAGGGACGGAAGCTACGAGCAGTACTTC
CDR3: CASGRDGSYEQYF

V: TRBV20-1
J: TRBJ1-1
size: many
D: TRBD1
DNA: TGCAGTGCTAGAGAACTTTCACCGAGGACAGGGAACACTGAAGCTTTCTTT
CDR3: CSARELSPRTGNTEAFF

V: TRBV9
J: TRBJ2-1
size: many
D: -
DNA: TGTGCCAGCAGCTCCTGGGTAGGGAATGAGCAGTTCTTC
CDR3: CASSSWVGNEQFF

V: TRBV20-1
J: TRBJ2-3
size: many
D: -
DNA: TGCAGTGCCCTTCGAACAGATACGCAGTATTTT
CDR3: CSALRTDTQYF

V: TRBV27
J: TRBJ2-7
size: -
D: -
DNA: TGTGCCAGCAGTTTAGGATGTTCCTCCTACGAGCAGTACTTC
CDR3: CASSLGCSSYEQYF

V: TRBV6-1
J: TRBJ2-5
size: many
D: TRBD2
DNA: TGTGCCAGCAGCCTAGCGGGGGGAAACCAAGAGACCCAGTACTTC
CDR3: CASSLAGGNQETQYF

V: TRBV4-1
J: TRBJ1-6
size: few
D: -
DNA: TGCGCCAGCAGCCAAGTGGCGGCTAATTCACCCCTCCACTTT
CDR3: CASSQVAANSPLHF

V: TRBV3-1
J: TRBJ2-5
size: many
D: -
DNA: TGTGCCAGCAGCCGCCGAACCGTCCAAGAGACCCAGTACTTC
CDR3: CASSRRTVQETQYF

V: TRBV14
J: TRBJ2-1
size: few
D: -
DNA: TGTGCCAGCAGCCAAGTAGCAGGGGATGAGCAGTTCTTC
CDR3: CASSQVAGDEQFF

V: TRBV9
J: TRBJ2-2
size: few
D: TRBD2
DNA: TGTGCCAGCAGCGTAGCTGGGCGAGCGGGGGGCGGGGAGCTGTTTTTT
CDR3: CASSVAGRAGGGELFF

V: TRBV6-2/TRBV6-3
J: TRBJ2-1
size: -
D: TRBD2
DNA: TGTGCCAGCAGTTCTATCAGCGGGGGGGCTTACAATGAGCAGTTCTTC
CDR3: CASSSISGGAYNEQFF

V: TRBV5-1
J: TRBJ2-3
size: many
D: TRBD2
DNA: TGCGCCAGCAGCGATGGGACTAGCGCCAGCACAGATACGCAGTATTTT
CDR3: CASSDGTSASTDTQYF

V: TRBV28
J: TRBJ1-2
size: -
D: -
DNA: TGTGCCAGCAGTTTAAGTTACAGGCCTGACTATGGCTACACCTTC
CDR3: CASSLSYRPDYGYTF

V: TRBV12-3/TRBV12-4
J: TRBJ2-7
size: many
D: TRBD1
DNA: TGTGCCAGCAGTACAGGGGGCCCATACGAGCAGTACTTC
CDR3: CASSTGGPYEQYF

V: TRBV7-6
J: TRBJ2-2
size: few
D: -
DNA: TGTGCCAGCAGCCGAGAGGGAGACCTGGACACCGGGGAGCTGTTTTTT
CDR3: CASSREGDLDTGELFF

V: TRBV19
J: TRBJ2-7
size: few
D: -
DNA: TGTGCCAGTAGTTGGGGGGAACTCGACGAGCAGTACTTC
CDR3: CASSWGELDEQYF

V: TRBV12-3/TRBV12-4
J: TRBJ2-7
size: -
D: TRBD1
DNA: TGTGCCAGCAGTGGACCATCCGGGACAGCAAACTCCTACGAGCAGTACTTC
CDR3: CASSGPSGTANSYEQYF

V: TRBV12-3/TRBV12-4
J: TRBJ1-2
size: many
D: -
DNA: TGTGCCAGCAGTTTGATCCTGGGGCTCGGAGGAGGCTACACCTTC
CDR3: CASSLILGLGGGYTF

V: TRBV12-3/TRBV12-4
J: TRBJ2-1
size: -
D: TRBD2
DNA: TGTGCCAGCAGGATGCCAGCGGCGGGGGTCAGTGAGCAGTTCTTC
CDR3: CASRMPAAGVSEQFF

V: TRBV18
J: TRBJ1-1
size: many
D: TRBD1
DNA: TGTGCCAGCTCACCACCACTACAGGGGATGGGCACTGAAGCTTTCTTT
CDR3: CASSPPLQGMGTEAFF

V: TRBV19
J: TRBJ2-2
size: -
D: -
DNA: TGTGCCAGTACACCACGACTCCCCGCGAACACCGGGGAGCTGTTTTTT
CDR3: CASTPRLPANTGELFF

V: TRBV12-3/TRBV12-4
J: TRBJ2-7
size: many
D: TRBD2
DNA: TGTGCCAGCAGAACGACTAGCGGGTATAGGTACGAGCAGTACTTC
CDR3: CASRTTSGYRYEQYF